The clone carrying this T cell receptor beta chain was counted a few times. The antigen is unknown. This record comes from a study of cytomegalovirus exposure and HLA in healthy donors. Study-wide context: The approximately 120 validation repertoires matched the 500 to 750 first-cohort repertoires in platform, a later analysis reported. Study observations and caveats: There were a few CMV-associated chains whose specificity for CMV antigens was confirmed in vitro. Cytomegalovirus-associated TCR beta chains were listed, numbering roughly 150.

Germline trimming cut 3 bases from V and 8 bases from J; bases unmatched to any gene: 6. Germline assignment: CDR1 MDHEN and CDR2 SYDVKM. The CDR3 runs to 13 residues. TCRdb keeps only in-frame clones here, not all; method: immunoSEQ multiplex PCR. The sample contains 150,000 to 200,000 clones, roughly 82% of which appear only once. The source material was PBMCs. The chain links TRBV28 to TRBJ1-2; TRBD1 matches at 7 bases. The receptor comes from a woman in her thirties in good health and CMV-seropositive. CDR3 region: CASSLDRFRGYTF. The CDR3 bases are TGTGCCAGCAGTTTGGACAGGTTCAGAGGCTACACCTTC.